This T cell receptor (beta chain) stems from a study of Graves' ophthalmopathy and Graves' hyperthyroidism. Other autoimmune diseases, uncontrolled infections, pregnancy or lactation excluded patients from enrollment. Amplified TCR beta CDR3 regions were obtained using RNA transcripts as template. First-round RT-PCR used HTBI primers; second-round multiplex PCR followed. TCRdb re-called the multiplex PCR reads with MiXCR, one entry per CDR3 protein. The sample includes 650,000 to 900,000 distinct CDR3 sequences, 40% of them seen just once. Germline assignment: CDR1 SQVTM and CDR2 ANQGSEA. The CDR3 length is 14 residues. Trimming removed 4 bases from V and 8 bases from J, with 21 bases in between. This clonotype occurred many times. Its antigen is still unknown. Findings of the study overall: Classification of ophthalmopathy versus stable hyperthyroidism by a 13-signature model yielded around 88% sensitivity and around 77% specificity. Blood was where most expanded thyroid clonotypes above 0.001 frequency also turned up.

The receptor's source is an adult man with Graves' ophthalmopathy. The chain employs TRBV29-1 and TRBJ2-7, with D possibly matching TRBD1 (5 bases). The sequenced material came from peripheral blood. The CDR3 protein is CSVALRSAGFKQYF. Here the CDR3 DNA reads TGCAGCGTTGCCCTCCGCTCGGCAGGGTTTAAGCAGTACTTC.